The rows below give T cell receptor beta chains drawn from one sample of a study of T cell repertoires in cytomegalovirus infection. One entry per CDR3 protein, called by TCRdb with MiXCR from the reads. The sample holds approximately 500,000 distinct CDR3 sequences, 11% seen once. The sequenced sample was PBMCs. Source of these receptors: a human donor in good health (CMV status not recorded). Some clones in this sample may be carry-over from other donors' samples. The CDR3 runs from the conserved cysteine through the conserved F or W. A D gene is named only where the DNA matches it firmly. Rows may omit the clone size; those that give it use once, few, many or a size class.

V,D,J,size,DNA,CDR3
TRBV20-1,-,TRBJ2-4,-,TGCAGTGCTAGAGATTCCCTAGCCAAAAACATTCAGTACTTC,CSARDSLAKNIQYF
TRBV7-3,TRBD1,TRBJ2-2,few,TGTGCCAGCAGCAAGGACAGGGGTAACACCGGGGAGCTGTTTTTT,CASSKDRGNTGELFF
TRBV5-6,-,TRBJ2-5,few,TGTGCCAGCAGCTTGGGAGTTATAGAGACCCAGTACTTC,CASSLGVIETQYF
TRBV20-1,TRBD1,TRBJ1-1,many,TGCAGTGCTCAACAAGGGGGCGGCACTGAAGCTTTCTTT,CSAQQGGGTEAFF
TRBV6-5,TRBD1,TRBJ1-1,many,TGTGCCAGCAGTGGTAGTCACGGGGACAGGGCGGAAGCTTTCTTT,CASSGSHGDRAEAFF
TRBV5-4,TRBD1,TRBJ1-2,-,TGTGCCAGCAGCTTGCCAGGGGGCGCGTCCAACTATGGCTACACCTTC,CASSLPGGASNYGYTF
TRBV28,TRBD2,TRBJ2-1,many,TGTGCCAGCAGTCCGGGACTAGCGGGTTCCTACAATGAGCAGTTCTTC,CASSPGLAGSYNEQFF
TRBV24-1,TRBD2,TRBJ2-1,many,TGTGCCACCAGTGACATCGGGACTAGCGGGACTTTCGCAGAGCAGTTCTTC,CATSDIGTSGTFAEQFF
TRBV5-1,TRBD2,TRBJ2-3,many,TGCGCCAGCATCAGAAGCGGGAGAACCGAAGATACGCAGTATTTT,CASIRSGRTEDTQYF
TRBV27,-,TRBJ1-4,many,TGTGCCAGCAAGGACGGTGATAATGAAAAACTGTTTTTT,CASKDGDNEKLFF
TRBV28,TRBD1,TRBJ2-5,many,TGTGCCAGCTCACACAGGGGCCAAGGAGAGACCCAGTACTTC,CASSHRGQGETQYF
TRBV5-6,-,TRBJ1-1,-,TGTGCCAGCAGCAAGGGGGGTGCGGGGCTGAGGACTGAAGCTTTCTTT,CASSKGGAGLRTEAFF
TRBV6-1,-,TRBJ1-6,many,TGTGCCAGCAGTGAAGCGCTTCGCAGGGGATACGACCTGGCCCTCCACTTT,CASSEALRRGYDLALHF
TRBV7-2,TRBD2,TRBJ2-2,many,TGTGCCAGCATCCTCGGCGGGGGGAGGAACACCGGGGAGCTGTTTTTT,CASILGGGRNTGELFF
TRBV19,TRBD1,TRBJ1-5,few,TGTGCCAGTAGTCCCCGGGACAGGGTGATTAATCAGCCCCAGCATTTT,CASSPRDRVINQPQHF
TRBV29-1,-,TRBJ1-1,-,TGCAGCGTGGTACGCGGCAGGGCCACTGAAGCTTTCTTT,CSVVRGRATEAFF
TRBV5-1,TRBD2,TRBJ2-2,few,TGCGCCAGCAGCTTGAGTAGCGGGAGGTTTACCGGGGAGCTGTTTTTT,CASSLSSGRFTGELFF
TRBV12-3/TRBV12-4,-,TRBJ2-7,many,TGTGCCAGCAGTTTGCATGGCAACGAGCAGTACTTC,CASSLHGNEQYF
TRBV11-2,-,TRBJ1-1,many,TGTGCCAGCACTCGAGTCCCGGCGGGCACTGAAGCTTTCTTT,CASTRVPAGTEAFF
TRBV6-1,-,TRBJ2-1,many,TGTGCCAGCAGTGTGAGGGGCGATGAGCAGTTCTTC,CASSVRGDEQFF
TRBV27,TRBD1,TRBJ2-7,-,TGTGCCAGCAGGGACAGGGGGCGCGTCCACGAGCAGTACTTC,CASRDRGRVHEQYF
TRBV12-3/TRBV12-4,-,TRBJ1-2,-,TGTGCCAGCACTGACCCGGCCCGGGGAAACTATGGCTACACCTTC,CASTDPARGNYGYTF
TRBV7-2,-,TRBJ1-1,many,TGTGCCAGCAGCCCACAGATGGGACGTACTGAAGCTTTCTTT,CASSPQMGRTEAFF
TRBV20-1,-,TRBJ2-1,-,TGCAGTGCTAGGGGCAGGGACGCCTTCAGTGAGCAGTTCTTC,CSARGRDAFSEQFF
TRBV7-6,-,TRBJ2-5,many,TGTGCCAGCAGTTTAACAGTGGCGCCCCAAGAGACCCAGTACTTC,CASSLTVAPQETQYF
TRBV11-2,-,TRBJ2-1,-,TGTGCCAGCAGCTTGTGGAAAAAGGATGAGCAGTTCTTC,CASSLWKKDEQFF
TRBV29-1,-,TRBJ2-2,few,TGCAGCGTTGACAGCGTGGGAACAAACACCGGGGAGCTGTTTTTT,CSVDSVGTNTGELFF
TRBV19,-,TRBJ1-3,many,TGTGCCAGTAGTATCCAGTTATCTGGAAACACCATATATTTT,CASSIQLSGNTIYF
TRBV28,TRBD1,TRBJ2-7,-,TGTGCCAGCAGTTTACCATATTCTACAGGGGTCTACGAGCAGTACTTC,CASSLPYSTGVYEQYF
TRBV6-5,-,TRBJ2-7,many,TGTGCCAGCAGCCGACACGGCGAGCAGTACTTC,CASSRHGEQYF
TRBV2,-,TRBJ1-1,-,TGTGCCAGCAGTAAAGGGAAGGCGGTAGCTTTCTTT,CASSKGKAVAFF
TRBV29-1,-,TRBJ1-1,-,TGCAGCGTTGAATTGATGCAGGGCACCGAAGCTTTCTTT,CSVELMQGTEAFF
TRBV29-1,-,TRBJ2-2,many,TGCAGCGCTGCTGACAGATCGAACACCGGGGAGCTGTTTTTT,CSAADRSNTGELFF
TRBV9,-,TRBJ2-7,-,TGTGCCAGCAGCGACCCCCCTGGGGTGCGGGGTCCCGAGCAGTACTTC,CASSDPPGVRGPEQYF
TRBV20-1,-,TRBJ2-7,few,TGCAGTGCTAGAGAGCCCCGACGTTTGGGGACCTCAAACCACGAGCAGTACTTC,CSAREPRRLGTSNHEQYF
TRBV6-5,-,TRBJ1-4,many,TGTGCCAGCAGTTACTCCGCAGGGGCGGCCATGAAACTGTTTTTT,CASSYSAGAAMKLFF
TRBV12-3/TRBV12-4,TRBD1,TRBJ2-3,-,TGTGCCAGTACGAGACAGGGGGCGTCAGATACGCAGTATTTT,CASTRQGASDTQYF
TRBV28,-,TRBJ2-2,many,TGTGCCAGCAGTTTATTACGCGTAGGGTTAGGTCACAAAGACACCGGGGAGCTGTTTTTT,CASSLLRVGLGHKDTGELFF
TRBV5-4,TRBD2,TRBJ2-5,many,TGTGCCAGCAGCTTGGGGATTGGGGGGGGAGAGACCCAGTACTTC,CASSLGIGGGETQYF
TRBV6-6,TRBD2,TRBJ2-5,-,TGTGCCAGCACAAGATCCAGCGGGGGGCAAGAGACCCAGTACTTC,CASTRSSGGQETQYF
TRBV25-1,TRBD2,TRBJ2-1,-,TGTGCCAGCAGTGGGGGGACTAGCGGGAGGTCTCACAATGAGCAGTTCTTC,CASSGGTSGRSHNEQFF
TRBV7-8,TRBD1,TRBJ2-1,many,TGTGCCAGCAGCGTTGGGACAGGGGGCCTCGGCAATGAGCAGTTCTTC,CASSVGTGGLGNEQFF
TRBV4-1,TRBD1,TRBJ2-3,-,TGCGCCAGCAGCCCTGAGACAGGGAACCCCACAGATACGCAGTATTTT,CASSPETGNPTDTQYF
TRBV28,TRBD1,TRBJ1-3,many,TGTGCCAGCAGTCAATACAGGGGGCTGGGAAACACCATATATTTT,CASSQYRGLGNTIYF
TRBV5-1,-,TRBJ2-7,many,TGCGCCAGCAGCTTGAGGGCGCAACGGGAGACAGACGAGCAGTACTTC,CASSLRAQRETDEQYF
TRBV6-5,-,TRBJ1-2,-,TGTGCCAGCAGTTACAACAGGGATGGCTACACCTTC,CASSYNRDGYTF
TRBV5-4,-,TRBJ2-2,many,TGTGCCAGCAGCCGCACGGGAGAGGCCGGGGAGCTGTTTTTT,CASSRTGEAGELFF
TRBV7-9,TRBD2,TRBJ2-3,many,TGTGCCAGCGGTAGACTAGCGGGAACAGATACGCAGTATTTT,CASGRLAGTDTQYF
TRBV4-1,TRBD2,TRBJ2-2,many,TGCGCCAGCAGCCAACCGGGGGGGCTGTTCGGGGAGCTGTTTTTT,CASSQPGGLFGELFF
TRBV7-9,-,TRBJ2-2,many,TGTGCCAGCAGCCCCTCCGGTAGGGGATCGAACACCGGGGAGCTGTTTTTT,CASSPSGRGSNTGELFF
TRBV28,-,TRBJ1-2,many,TGTGCCAGCACTTTACGGGGCGCTTTCTATGGCTACACCTTC,CASTLRGAFYGYTF
TRBV3-1,-,TRBJ2-3,few,TGTGCCAGCAGCCCTAGAGAAGATACGCAGTATTTT,CASSPREDTQYF
TRBV4-1,-,TRBJ2-5,few,TGCGCCAGCAGCCAAGAGTGGGCAGAGACCCAGTACTTC,CASSQEWAETQYF
TRBV6-1,-,TRBJ2-5,few,TGTGCCAGCAGTGAAAGACCGGGGGCGGAGGTACAAGAGACCCAGTACTTC,CASSERPGAEVQETQYF
TRBV5-5,-,TRBJ1-3,-,TGTGCCAGCAGCTTCGAGGGGCCCAACTCTGGAAACACCATATATTTT,CASSFEGPNSGNTIYF
TRBV20-1,-,TRBJ2-6,-,TGCAGTGCTAGAGATCCCGACGGAATCTCTGGGGCCAACGTCCTGACTTTC,CSARDPDGISGANVLTF
TRBV20-1,-,TRBJ1-1,few,TGCAGTGCTAGAGATCCAATTACTGAAGCTTTCTTT,CSARDPITEAFF